Detailed here is one TCR beta chain. The antigen remains undetermined. The data belong to a study of T-cell memory formation after mild COVID-19. The overall study: TCR clusters were mostly confined to one donor each. Regarding the study as a whole: Researchers found some responding clones in pre-infection memory, a sign that cross-reactive memory joined.

TCRdb processed the 5' RACE reads anew with MiXCR; each CDR3 protein has one entry. The table has under 450,000 distinct CDR3 sequences, 20% to 30% seen once. Sequencing used PBMCs or a T cell subset sorted from them (not recorded which). The sequence came from an adult woman who had mild COVID-19 (a few samples of this study predate the infection). Cell type and time point are not known.

The CDR3 sequence: CASSRTGGSPQPQHF. The CDR3 DNA sequence: TGTGCCAGCAGCCGGACAGGGGGCTCCCCACAGCCCCAGCATTTT. The chain carries TRBV12-3 or TRBV12-4 and TRBJ1-5, with TRBD1 matching over 11 bases. With V trimmed by 6 bases and J by 7 bases, 8 bases remained unmatched. The CDR3 loop spans 15 amino acids.